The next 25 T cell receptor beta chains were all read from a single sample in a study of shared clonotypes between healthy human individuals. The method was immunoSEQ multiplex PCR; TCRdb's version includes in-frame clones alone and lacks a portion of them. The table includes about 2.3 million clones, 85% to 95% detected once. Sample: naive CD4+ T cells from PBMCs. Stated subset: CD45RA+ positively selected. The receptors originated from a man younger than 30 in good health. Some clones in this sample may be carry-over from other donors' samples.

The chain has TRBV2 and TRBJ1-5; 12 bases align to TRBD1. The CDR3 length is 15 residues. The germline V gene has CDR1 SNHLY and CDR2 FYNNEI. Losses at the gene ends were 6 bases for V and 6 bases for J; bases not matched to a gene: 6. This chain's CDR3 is CASRMGQGASQPQHF. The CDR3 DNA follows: TGTGCCAGCAGGATGGGACAGGGGGCCAGTCAGCCCCAGCATTTT.

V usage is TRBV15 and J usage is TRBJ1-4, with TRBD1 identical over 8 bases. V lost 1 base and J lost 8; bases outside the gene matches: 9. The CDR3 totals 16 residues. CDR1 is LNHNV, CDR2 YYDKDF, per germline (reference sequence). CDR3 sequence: CATSRGTQGAGEKLFF. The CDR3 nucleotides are TGTGCCACCAGCAGAGGGACCCAGGGGGCGGGCGAAAAACTGTTTTTT.

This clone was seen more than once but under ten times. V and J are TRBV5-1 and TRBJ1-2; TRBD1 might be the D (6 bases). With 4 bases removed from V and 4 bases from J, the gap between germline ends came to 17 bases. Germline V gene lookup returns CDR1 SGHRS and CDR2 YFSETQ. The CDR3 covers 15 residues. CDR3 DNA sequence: TGCGCCAGCAGCCTGGGAGAAGGGGGAGGCTATGGCTACACCTTC. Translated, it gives CASSLGEGGGYGYTF.

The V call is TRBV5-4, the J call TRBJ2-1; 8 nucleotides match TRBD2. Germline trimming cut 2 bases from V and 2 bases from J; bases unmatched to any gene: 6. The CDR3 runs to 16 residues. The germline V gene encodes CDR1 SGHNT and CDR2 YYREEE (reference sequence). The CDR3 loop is CASSFLSGSTYNEQFF. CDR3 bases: TGTGCCAGCAGCTTTCTAAGCGGGAGTACCTACAATGAGCAGTTCTTC.

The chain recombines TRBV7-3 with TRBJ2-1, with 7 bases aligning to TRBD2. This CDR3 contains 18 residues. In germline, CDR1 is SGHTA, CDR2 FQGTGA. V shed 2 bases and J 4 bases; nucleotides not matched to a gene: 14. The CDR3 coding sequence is TGTGCCAGCAGCTTAGGGGGAGGGCCTGGGCTTGTATACAATGAGCAGTTCTTC. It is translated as CASSLGGGPGLVYNEQFF.

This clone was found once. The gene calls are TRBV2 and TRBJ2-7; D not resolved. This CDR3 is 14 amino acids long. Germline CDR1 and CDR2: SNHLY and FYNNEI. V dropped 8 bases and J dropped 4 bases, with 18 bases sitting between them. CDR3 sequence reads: CASHTYQPKYEQYF. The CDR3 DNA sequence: TGTGCCAGCCATACCTACCAACCTAAATACGAGCAGTACTTC.

The CDR3 bases are TGTGCCAGCAGCCCGGGTTTCCGTCTCCTGATCAACTATGGCTACACCTTC. Amino acid sequence: CASSPGFRLLINYGYTF. This chain uses TRBV14 with TRBJ1-2; D remains ambiguous. Germline V gives CDR1 SGHDN, CDR2 FVKESK. V dropped 4 bases and J dropped 2 bases, with 20 bases sitting between them. This CDR3 is 17 amino acids long.

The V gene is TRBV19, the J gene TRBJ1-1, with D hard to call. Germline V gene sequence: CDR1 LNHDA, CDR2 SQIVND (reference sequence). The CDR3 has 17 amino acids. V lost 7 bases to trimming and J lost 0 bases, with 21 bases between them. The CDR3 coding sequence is TGTGCCAGTAACTCCCAACCCGCCCTTCACATGAACACTGAAGCTTTCTTT. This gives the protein CASNSQPALHMNTEAFF.

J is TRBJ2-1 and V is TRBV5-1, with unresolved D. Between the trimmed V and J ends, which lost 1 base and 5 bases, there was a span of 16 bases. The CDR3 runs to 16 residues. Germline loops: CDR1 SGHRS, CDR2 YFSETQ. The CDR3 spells CASSLQQASTNNEQFF. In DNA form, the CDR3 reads TGCGCCAGCAGCTTGCAGCAGGCATCAACAAACAATGAGCAGTTCTTC.

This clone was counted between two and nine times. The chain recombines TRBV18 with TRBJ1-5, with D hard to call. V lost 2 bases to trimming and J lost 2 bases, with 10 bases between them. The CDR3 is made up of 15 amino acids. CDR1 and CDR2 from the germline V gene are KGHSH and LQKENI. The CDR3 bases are TGTGCCAGCTCACCAGTCGAGTCGGGCAATCAGCCCCAGCATTTT. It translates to CASSPVESGNQPQHF.

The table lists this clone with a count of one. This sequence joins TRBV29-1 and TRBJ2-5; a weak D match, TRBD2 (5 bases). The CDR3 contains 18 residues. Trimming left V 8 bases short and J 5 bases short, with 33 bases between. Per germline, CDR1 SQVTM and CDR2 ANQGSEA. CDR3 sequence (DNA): TGCAGCCCCCACCGGCCCCCGAATCAAGACGGGATCGCGGAGACCCAGTACTTC. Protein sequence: CSPHRPPNQDGIAETQYF.

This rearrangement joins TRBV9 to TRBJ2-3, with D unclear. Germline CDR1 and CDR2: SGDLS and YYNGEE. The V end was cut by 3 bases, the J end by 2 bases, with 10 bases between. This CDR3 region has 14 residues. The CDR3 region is CASSGLGNTDTQYF. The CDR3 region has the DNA TGTGCCAGCAGCGGCCTCGGCAACACAGATACGCAGTATTTT.

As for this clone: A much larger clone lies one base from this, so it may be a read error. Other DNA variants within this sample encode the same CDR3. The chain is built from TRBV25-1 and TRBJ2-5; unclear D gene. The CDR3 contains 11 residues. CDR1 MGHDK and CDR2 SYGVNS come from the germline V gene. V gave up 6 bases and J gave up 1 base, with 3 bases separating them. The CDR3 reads CASSAQETQYF. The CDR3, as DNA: TGTGCCAGCAGCGCCCAAGAGACCCAGTACTTC.

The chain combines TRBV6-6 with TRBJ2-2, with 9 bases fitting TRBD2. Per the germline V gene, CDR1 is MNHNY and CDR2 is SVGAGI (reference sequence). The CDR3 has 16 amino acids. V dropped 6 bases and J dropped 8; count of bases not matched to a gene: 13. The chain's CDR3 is CASSDRVAGDRGELFF. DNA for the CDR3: TGTGCCAGCAGCGACCGGGTAGCGGGGGACCGAGGGGAGCTGTTTTTT.

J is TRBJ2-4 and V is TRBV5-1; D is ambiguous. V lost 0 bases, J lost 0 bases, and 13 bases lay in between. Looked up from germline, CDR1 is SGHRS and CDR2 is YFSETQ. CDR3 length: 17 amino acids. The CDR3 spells CASSLVPTTIAKNIQYF. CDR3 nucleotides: TGCGCCAGCAGCTTGGTCCCGACAACGATAGCCAAAAACATTCAGTACTTC.

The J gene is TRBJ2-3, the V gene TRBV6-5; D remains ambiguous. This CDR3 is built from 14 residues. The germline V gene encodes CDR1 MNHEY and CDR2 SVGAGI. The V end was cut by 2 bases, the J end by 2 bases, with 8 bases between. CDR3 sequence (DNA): TGTGCCAGCAGTTACATGCGAGCCACAGATACGCAGTATTTT. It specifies CASSYMRATDTQYF.

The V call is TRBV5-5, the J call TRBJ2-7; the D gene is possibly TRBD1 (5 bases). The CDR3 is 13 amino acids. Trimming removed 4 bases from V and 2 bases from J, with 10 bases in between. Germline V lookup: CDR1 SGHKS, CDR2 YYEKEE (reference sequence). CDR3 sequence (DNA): TGTGCCAGCAGCCGCGACAGTACCTACGAGCAGTACTTC. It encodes CASSRDSTYEQYF.

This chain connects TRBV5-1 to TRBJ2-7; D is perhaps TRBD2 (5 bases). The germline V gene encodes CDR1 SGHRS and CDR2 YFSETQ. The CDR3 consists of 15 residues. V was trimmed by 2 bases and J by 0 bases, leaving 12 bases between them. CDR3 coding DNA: TGCGCCAGCAGCTTTATAACGGGAAGCTCCTACGAGCAGTACTTC. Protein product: CASSFITGSSYEQYF.

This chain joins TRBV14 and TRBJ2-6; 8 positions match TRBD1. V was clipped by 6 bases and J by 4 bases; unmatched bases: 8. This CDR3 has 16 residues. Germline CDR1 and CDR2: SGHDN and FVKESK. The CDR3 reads CASSPDRGHGANVLTF. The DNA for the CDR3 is TGTGCCAGCAGTCCAGACAGGGGCCACGGGGCCAACGTCCTGACTTTC.

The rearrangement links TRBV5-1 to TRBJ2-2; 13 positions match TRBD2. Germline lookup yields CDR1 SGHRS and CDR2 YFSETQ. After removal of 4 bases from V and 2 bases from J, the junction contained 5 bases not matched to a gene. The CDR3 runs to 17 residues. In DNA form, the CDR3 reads TGCGCCAGCAGCGACCCGGGACTAGCGGGAAACACCGGGGAGCTGTTTTTT. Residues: CASSDPGLAGNTGELFF.

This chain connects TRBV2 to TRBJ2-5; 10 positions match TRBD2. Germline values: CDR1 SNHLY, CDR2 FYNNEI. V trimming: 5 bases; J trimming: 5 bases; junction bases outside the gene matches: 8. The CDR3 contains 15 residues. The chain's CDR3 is CASSTLAGAWETQYF. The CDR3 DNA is TGTGCCAGCAGTACCCTAGCGGGAGCCTGGGAGACCCAGTACTTC. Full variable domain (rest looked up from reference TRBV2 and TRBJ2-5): EPEVTQTPSHQVTQMGQEVILRCVPISNHLYFYWYRQILGQKVEFLVSFYNNEISEKSEIFDDQFSVERPDGSNFTLKIRSTKLEDSAMYFCASSTLAGAWETQYFGPGTRLLVL.

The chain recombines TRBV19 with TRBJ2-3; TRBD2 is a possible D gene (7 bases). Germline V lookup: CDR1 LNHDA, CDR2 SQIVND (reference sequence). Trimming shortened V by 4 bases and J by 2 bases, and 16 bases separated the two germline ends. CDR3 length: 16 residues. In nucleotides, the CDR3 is TGTGCCAGTAGTAAGTTAGGGGGGACTATCACAGATACGCAGTATTTT. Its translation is CASSKLGGTITDTQYF.

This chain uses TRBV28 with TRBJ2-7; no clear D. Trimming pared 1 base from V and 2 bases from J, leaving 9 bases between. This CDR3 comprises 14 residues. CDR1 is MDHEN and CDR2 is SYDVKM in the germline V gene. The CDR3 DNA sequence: TGTGCCAGCAGTTTATATGAGGAGACCTACGAGCAGTACTTC. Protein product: CASSLYEETYEQYF.

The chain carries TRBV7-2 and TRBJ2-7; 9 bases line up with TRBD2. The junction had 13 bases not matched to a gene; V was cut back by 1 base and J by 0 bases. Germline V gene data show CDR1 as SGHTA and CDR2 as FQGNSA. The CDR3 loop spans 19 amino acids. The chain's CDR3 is CASSLVGGSGRVYSYEQYF. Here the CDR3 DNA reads TGTGCCAGCAGCTTAGTTGGCGGTAGCGGGAGAGTTTACTCCTACGAGCAGTACTTC. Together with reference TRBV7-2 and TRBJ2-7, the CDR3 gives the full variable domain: GAGVSQSPSNKVTEKGKDVELRCDPISGHTALYWYRQSLGQGLEFLIYFQGNSAPDKSGLPSDRFSAERTGGSVSTLTIQRTQQEDSAVYLCASSLVGGSGRVYSYEQYFGPGTRLTVT.

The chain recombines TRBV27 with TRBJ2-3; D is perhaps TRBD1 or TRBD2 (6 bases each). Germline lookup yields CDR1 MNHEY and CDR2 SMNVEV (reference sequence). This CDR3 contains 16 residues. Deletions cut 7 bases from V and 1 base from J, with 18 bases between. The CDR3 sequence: CASKKWGARGTDTQYF. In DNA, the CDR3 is TGTGCCAGCAAAAAGTGGGGGGCTCGGGGCACAGATACGCAGTATTTT.